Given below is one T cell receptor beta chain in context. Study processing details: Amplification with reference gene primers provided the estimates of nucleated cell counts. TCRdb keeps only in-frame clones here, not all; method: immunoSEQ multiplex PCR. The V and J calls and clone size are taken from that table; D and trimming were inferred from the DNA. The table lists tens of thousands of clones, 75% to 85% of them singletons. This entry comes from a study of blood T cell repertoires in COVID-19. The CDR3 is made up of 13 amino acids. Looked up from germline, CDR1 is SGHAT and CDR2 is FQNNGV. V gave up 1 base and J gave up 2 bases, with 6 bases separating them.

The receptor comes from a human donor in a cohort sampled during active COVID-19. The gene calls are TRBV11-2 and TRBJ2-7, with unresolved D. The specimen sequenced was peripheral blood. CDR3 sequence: CASSLGLTYEQYF. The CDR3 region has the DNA TGTGCCAGCAGCTTAGGACTCACCTACGAGCAGTACTTC. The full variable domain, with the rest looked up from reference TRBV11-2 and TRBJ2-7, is EAGVAQSPRYKIIEKRQSVAFWCNPISGHATLYWYQQILGQGPKLLIQFQNNGVVDDSQLPKDRFSAERLKGVDSTLKIQPAKLEDSAVYLCASSLGLTYEQYFGPGTRLTVT.